The 2 T cell receptor beta chains presented below share a single source sample, sequenced in a study of cytomegalovirus exposure and HLA in healthy donors. PCR involved 60 Vbeta and 13 Jbeta primers. The assay was immunoSEQ multiplex PCR, and TCRdb's table has in-frame clones only and misses some. The table lists around 160,000 clones, 70% to 80% of them singletons. Sequencing was performed on PBMCs. All receptors come from a man younger than 30 in good health and CMV-seropositive.

This chain connects TRBV7-9 to TRBJ2-2, with 11 nucleotides matching TRBD2. V shed 2 bases, J shed 2 bases, and the junction held 1 base outside the gene matches. Germline V lookup: CDR1 SEHNR, CDR2 FQNEAQ (reference sequence). This CDR3 has 16 residues. The CDR3 DNA is TGTGCCAGCAGCTTACTAGCGGGAGGAAACACCGGGGAGCTGTTTTTT. Its translation is CASSLLAGGNTGELFF. Full variable domain (outside the CDR3, taken from reference TRBV7-9 and TRBJ2-2): DTGVSQNPRHKITKRGQNVTFRCDPISEHNRLYWYRQTLGQGPEFLTYFQNEAQLEKSRLLSDRFSAERPKGSFSTLEIQRTEQGDSAMYLCASSLLAGGNTGELFFGEGSRLTVL.

The V call is TRBV9, the J call TRBJ1-2, with 10 bases identical to TRBD1. Unmatched junction bases numbered 23, after V lost 4 bases and J lost 8 bases. The CDR3 has 19 amino acids. Germline V gene lookup returns CDR1 SGDLS and CDR2 YYNGEE. The CDR3 region has the DNA TGTGCCAGCAGCCCCCAAATTCCGCGGGACAGGGGATCAACAGACGGCTACACCTTC. Residues: CASSPQIPRDRGSTDGYTF.